This paragraph covers one TCR beta chain sequence. Its antigen is not known. The data were taken from a study of T cells in Graves' hyperthyroidism and ophthalmopathy. Study in general: Peripheral blood collection took place at initial diagnosis, before any treatment. Study-level points and caveats: In blood, most of the thyroid clonotypes expanded above 0.001 were also present.

Amplified TCR beta CDR3 regions came from RNA transcripts. The HTBI primer set drove a first-round RT-PCR of the TCR CDR3. TCRdb independently ran MiXCR on the multiplex PCR reads; one entry per CDR3 protein. The repertoire includes more than 300,000 distinct CDR3 sequences, 11% to 15% of them detected once, and 9.5% to 12% sits in the top ten. V dropped 8 bases and J dropped 4 bases, with 12 bases sitting between them. The CDR3 is made up of 12 amino acids. Germline-derived CDR1 and CDR2 are MNHEY and SMNVEV (reference sequence). V and J are TRBV27 and TRBJ2-7, with a possible D match to TRBD1 (5 bases). The TCR sequence derives from an older woman with Graves' hyperthyroidism. The material sequenced was blood. CDR3 residues: CASGQGLYEQYF. The DNA of the CDR3 is TGTGCCAGCGGCCAGGGATTATACGAGCAGTACTTC.